This is a list of T cell receptor beta chains from one sample in a study of cytomegalovirus exposure and HLA in healthy donors. The repertoire was sequenced with immunoSEQ multiplex PCR; TCRdb's copy has only in-frame clones and lacks some. The sample contains approximately 120,000 clones, 60% to 85% of which appear only once. The sample taken for sequencing was PBMCs. Receptors were obtained from a man aged 50 to 60 in good health and CMV-seronegative. The CDR3 runs from the conserved cysteine through the conserved F or W. Fields, in order: D gene, J gene, clone size, V gene, CDR3 protein, CDR3 DNA. A D gene is named only where the DNA matches it firmly. Not every row has a clone size; where given, it reads once, few, many or a size class.

d_gene: TRBD1
j_gene: TRBJ2-5
abundance: few
v_gene: TRBV7-2
CDR3aa: CASSRGQALETQYF
CDR3nt: TGTGCCAGCAGCAGGGGACAGGCTCTGGAGACCCAGTACTTC

d_gene: TRBD2
j_gene: TRBJ2-5
abundance: -
v_gene: TRBV5-1
CDR3aa: CASRWGGQETQYF
CDR3nt: TGCGCCAGCAGATGGGGGGGCCAAGAGACCCAGTACTTC

d_gene: TRBD1
j_gene: TRBJ1-2
abundance: -
v_gene: TRBV28
CDR3aa: CASSWSGTGAAPRKFNYGYTF
CDR3nt: TGTGCCAGCAGCTGGTCCGGGACAGGGGCCGCACCGAGGAAATTTAACTATGGCTACACCTTC

d_gene: TRBD1
j_gene: TRBJ1-3
abundance: few
v_gene: TRBV6-5
CDR3aa: CASSPTGDSGNTIYF
CDR3nt: TGTGCCAGCAGTCCAACAGGGGACTCTGGAAACACCATATATTTT

d_gene: -
j_gene: TRBJ1-2
abundance: -
v_gene: TRBV19
CDR3aa: CASSTPGTYGYTF
CDR3nt: TGTGCCAGTAGTACCCCGGGAACCTATGGCTACACCTTC

d_gene: TRBD1
j_gene: TRBJ1-2
abundance: -
v_gene: TRBV2
CDR3aa: CASLLFGRGTGGGYTF
CDR3nt: TGTGCCAGCCTCTTGTTTGGTCGCGGGACAGGGGGTGGCTACACCTTC

d_gene: -
j_gene: TRBJ1-2
abundance: -
v_gene: TRBV11-2
CDR3aa: CASSPGGAGNGYTF
CDR3nt: TGTGCCAGCAGCCCGGGGGGGGCAGGTAACGGCTACACCTTC

d_gene: -
j_gene: TRBJ1-1
abundance: -
v_gene: TRBV5-1
CDR3aa: CASGRGGDAEAFF
CDR3nt: TGCGCCAGCGGACGGGGGGGGGACGCTGAAGCTTTCTTT

d_gene: -
j_gene: TRBJ2-1
abundance: few
v_gene: TRBV19
CDR3aa: CASSIGMYVRAHEQFF
CDR3nt: TGTGCCAGTAGTATTGGGATGTATGTCAGGGCCCATGAGCAGTTCTTC

d_gene: TRBD2
j_gene: TRBJ2-2
abundance: -
v_gene: TRBV19
CDR3aa: CASSINRASGGAWTGELFF
CDR3nt: TGTGCCAGTAGTATCAATAGGGCTAGCGGGGGGGCCTGGACCGGGGAGCTGTTTTTT

d_gene: -
j_gene: TRBJ2-1
abundance: -
v_gene: TRBV18
CDR3aa: CASSPPVGLNEQFF
CDR3nt: TGTGCCAGCTCACCACCCGTCGGTCTCAATGAGCAGTTCTTC

d_gene: -
j_gene: TRBJ1-2
abundance: -
v_gene: TRBV2
CDR3aa: CASSRALREGNGYTF
CDR3nt: TGTGCCAGCAGTCGCGCCCTGAGGGAGGGGAATGGCTACACCTTC

d_gene: -
j_gene: TRBJ2-3
abundance: -
v_gene: TRBV30
CDR3aa: CAWSVVGDGGVDTQYF
CDR3nt: TGTGCCTGGAGTGTAGTGGGTGACGGCGGGGTCGATACGCAGTATTTT

d_gene: TRBD1
j_gene: TRBJ1-4
abundance: -
v_gene: TRBV4-3
CDR3aa: CASRHRDSNEKLFF
CDR3nt: TGCGCCAGCAGGCACCGGGACAGTAATGAAAAACTGTTTTTT

d_gene: -
j_gene: TRBJ2-3
abundance: -
v_gene: TRBV2
CDR3aa: CASSEARPGGSDTQYF
CDR3nt: TGTGCCAGCAGTGAAGCCCGCCCAGGGGGGTCAGATACGCAGTATTTT

d_gene: TRBD2
j_gene: TRBJ2-2
abundance: -
v_gene: TRBV5-8
CDR3aa: CASSFRRTSGRELFF
CDR3nt: TGTGCCAGCAGCTTTAGGCGGACTAGCGGGCGGGAGCTGTTTTTT

d_gene: -
j_gene: TRBJ1-4
abundance: -
v_gene: TRBV5-1
CDR3aa: CASSLGQSATNEKLFF
CDR3nt: TGCGCCAGCAGCCTAGGACAGTCCGCAACTAATGAAAAACTGTTTTTT

d_gene: TRBD1
j_gene: TRBJ1-1
abundance: -
v_gene: TRBV7-9
CDR3aa: CASSPVGQGYTEAFF
CDR3nt: TGTGCCAGCAGCCCGGTAGGACAGGGATACACTGAAGCTTTCTTT

d_gene: -
j_gene: TRBJ1-1
abundance: -
v_gene: TRBV6-5
CDR3aa: CASSRSNTEAFF
CDR3nt: TGTGCCAGCAGTAGGAGTAACACTGAAGCTTTCTTT

d_gene: -
j_gene: TRBJ2-2
abundance: -
v_gene: TRBV2
CDR3aa: CASKGGSGREGTGELFF
CDR3nt: TGTGCCAGCAAAGGGGGCTCCGGGAGGGAGGGGACCGGGGAGCTGTTTTTT

d_gene: -
j_gene: TRBJ2-3
abundance: -
v_gene: TRBV28
CDR3aa: CASSLPQGNTDTQYF
CDR3nt: TGTGCCAGCAGTTTACCCCAGGGAAACACAGATACGCAGTATTTT

d_gene: TRBD2
j_gene: TRBJ2-3
abundance: few
v_gene: TRBV6-6
CDR3aa: CASSYSRLAGTDTQYF
CDR3nt: TGTGCCAGCAGTTACTCGAGACTAGCGGGCACAGATACGCAGTATTTT

d_gene: -
j_gene: TRBJ2-7
abundance: few
v_gene: TRBV6-5
CDR3aa: CASMGPDRNSYEQYF
CDR3nt: TGTGCCAGCATGGGGCCCGACAGAAACAGCTACGAGCAGTACTTC

d_gene: -
j_gene: TRBJ2-3
abundance: -
v_gene: TRBV4-1
CDR3aa: CASSPVGAPSDTQYF
CDR3nt: TGCGCCAGCAGCCCAGTGGGGGCCCCCTCAGATACGCAGTATTTT

d_gene: -
j_gene: TRBJ1-5
abundance: -
v_gene: TRBV4-1
CDR3aa: CASSQPGLRPGSNQPQHF
CDR3nt: TGCGCCAGCAGCCAACCCGGCCTGCGGCCGGGTAGCAATCAGCCCCAGCATTTT

d_gene: TRBD1
j_gene: TRBJ2-1
abundance: -
v_gene: TRBV5-6
CDR3aa: CASSLLSGQAGNEQFF
CDR3nt: TGTGCCAGCAGCTTGTTATCGGGACAGGCGGGCAATGAGCAGTTCTTC

d_gene: -
j_gene: TRBJ2-2
abundance: -
v_gene: TRBV5-6
CDR3aa: CASSFGLNGELFF
CDR3nt: TGTGCCAGCAGCTTTGGACTAAACGGGGAGCTGTTTTTT

d_gene: TRBD2
j_gene: TRBJ2-5
abundance: -
v_gene: TRBV5-4
CDR3aa: CASSSGLAGAQETQYF
CDR3nt: TGTGCCAGCAGCTCAGGACTAGCGGGGGCACAAGAGACCCAGTACTTC

d_gene: TRBD1
j_gene: TRBJ2-7
abundance: -
v_gene: TRBV4-3
CDR3aa: CASSQVTGVYEQYF
CDR3nt: TGCGCCAGCAGCCAAGTAACAGGGGTCTACGAGCAGTACTTC

d_gene: TRBD2
j_gene: TRBJ2-1
abundance: -
v_gene: TRBV7-9
CDR3aa: CASSLGGGLPGREQFF
CDR3nt: TGTGCCAGCAGCTTAGGGGGGGGACTGCCCGGTAGAGAGCAGTTCTTC

d_gene: -
j_gene: TRBJ2-1
abundance: once
v_gene: TRBV20-1
CDR3aa: CSATRELMIF
CDR3nt: TGCAGTGCTACTCGGGAGTTGATGATCTTC

d_gene: -
j_gene: TRBJ1-3
abundance: -
v_gene: TRBV11-2
CDR3aa: CASSLGTSGNTIYF
CDR3nt: TGTGCCAGCAGCTTAGGGACATCTGGAAACACCATATATTTT

d_gene: -
j_gene: TRBJ1-1
abundance: -
v_gene: TRBV5-1
CDR3aa: CASSSPGISEAFF
CDR3nt: TGCGCCAGCAGCTCCCCGGGAATCTCTGAAGCTTTCTTT

d_gene: TRBD2
j_gene: TRBJ2-3
abundance: -
v_gene: TRBV9
CDR3aa: CASSAGTSGGSTDTQYF
CDR3nt: TGTGCCAGCAGCGCCGGGACTAGCGGGGGGTCCACAGATACGCAGTATTTT

d_gene: -
j_gene: TRBJ2-1
abundance: -
v_gene: TRBV5-1
CDR3aa: CASSSGDRSSYNEQFF
CDR3nt: TGCGCCAGCAGCTCGGGTGACAGGAGCTCCTACAATGAGCAGTTCTTC

d_gene: TRBD1
j_gene: TRBJ2-2
abundance: -
v_gene: TRBV7-9
CDR3aa: CASRLRDSFSGELFF
CDR3nt: TGTGCCAGCAGGCTCCGGGACAGCTTCTCCGGGGAGCTGTTTTTT

d_gene: TRBD1
j_gene: TRBJ1-1
abundance: -
v_gene: TRBV6-5
CDR3aa: CASSDWGQGTEAFF
CDR3nt: TGTGCCAGCAGTGATTGGGGACAGGGCACTGAAGCTTTCTTT

d_gene: -
j_gene: TRBJ1-3
abundance: -
v_gene: TRBV6-5
CDR3aa: CASITGNTIYF
CDR3nt: TGTGCCAGCATCACTGGAAACACCATATATTTT

d_gene: TRBD1
j_gene: TRBJ2-3
abundance: -
v_gene: TRBV6-1
CDR3aa: CASRPGQGSTDTQYF
CDR3nt: TGTGCCAGCAGACCGGGACAGGGGAGCACAGATACGCAGTATTTT

d_gene: TRBD2
j_gene: TRBJ2-3
abundance: -
v_gene: TRBV7-8
CDR3aa: CASSLSGGSTDTQYF
CDR3nt: TGTGCCAGCAGCTTAAGCGGGGGTAGCACAGATACGCAGTATTTT

d_gene: TRBD2
j_gene: TRBJ2-1
abundance: -
v_gene: TRBV19
CDR3aa: CASSTTRYSGSSYNEQFF
CDR3nt: TGTGCCAGTAGTACTACTAGGTATAGCGGGAGCTCCTACAATGAGCAGTTCTTC

d_gene: -
j_gene: TRBJ1-5
abundance: -
v_gene: TRBV7-2
CDR3aa: CASSLMRQPQHF
CDR3nt: TGTGCCAGCAGCTTAATGAGGCAGCCCCAGCATTTT

d_gene: -
j_gene: TRBJ1-1
abundance: -
v_gene: TRBV11-2
CDR3aa: CASSRGPREVAFF
CDR3nt: TGTGCCAGCAGCCGTGGCCCCAGGGAGGTCGCTTTCTTT

d_gene: TRBD2
j_gene: TRBJ2-1
abundance: -
v_gene: TRBV29-1
CDR3aa: CSVEGGGGNEQFF
CDR3nt: TGCAGCGTTGAAGGGGGCGGGGGAAATGAGCAGTTCTTC

d_gene: -
j_gene: TRBJ1-6
abundance: -
v_gene: TRBV4-2
CDR3aa: CASSQGAANNSPLHF
CDR3nt: TGTGCCAGCAGCCAAGGGGCAGCAAATAATTCACCCCTCCACTTT

d_gene: -
j_gene: TRBJ2-1
abundance: -
v_gene: TRBV5-1
CDR3aa: CASSLDRERDEQFF
CDR3nt: TGCGCCAGCAGCTTGGACAGAGAGAGGGATGAGCAGTTCTTC

d_gene: -
j_gene: TRBJ1-1
abundance: once
v_gene: TRBV9
CDR3aa: CASSRDIMNTEAFF
CDR3nt: TGTGCCAGCAGCAGGGACATCATGAACACTGAAGCTTTCTTT

d_gene: -
j_gene: TRBJ1-5
abundance: -
v_gene: TRBV28
CDR3aa: CASSEGVADYSNQPQHF
CDR3nt: TGTGCCAGCAGTGAGGGAGTAGCGGACTATAGCAATCAGCCCCAGCATTTT

d_gene: -
j_gene: TRBJ1-2
abundance: -
v_gene: TRBV18
CDR3aa: CASSPETLGGYGYTF
CDR3nt: TGTGCCAGCTCACCAGAAACCTTGGGGGGCTATGGCTACACCTTC

d_gene: TRBD2
j_gene: TRBJ2-3
abundance: -
v_gene: TRBV6-6
CDR3aa: CASRTSGDTQYF
CDR3nt: TGTGCCAGCAGGACTAGCGGGGATACGCAGTATTTT

d_gene: TRBD2
j_gene: TRBJ2-1
abundance: once
v_gene: TRBV11-2
CDR3aa: CASSLGLAGDNEQFF
CDR3nt: TGTGCCAGCAGCTTAGGTCTAGCGGGGGACAATGAGCAGTTCTTC

d_gene: -
j_gene: TRBJ2-2
abundance: -
v_gene: TRBV7-3
CDR3aa: CASSALNTGELFF
CDR3nt: TGTGCCAGCAGCGCGCTGAACACCGGGGAGCTGTTTTTT

d_gene: -
j_gene: TRBJ1-2
abundance: -
v_gene: TRBV11-2
CDR3aa: CASSLQGYGYTF
CDR3nt: TGTGCCAGCAGCTTACAGGGTTACGGCTACACCTTC

d_gene: -
j_gene: TRBJ1-3
abundance: -
v_gene: TRBV9
CDR3aa: CASSATDSLDTIYF
CDR3nt: TGTGCCAGCAGCGCTACGGACAGCCTGGACACCATATATTTT

d_gene: TRBD1
j_gene: TRBJ1-5
abundance: once
v_gene: TRBV5-1
CDR3aa: CASSLAGGYQPQHF
CDR3nt: TGCGCCAGCAGCTTAGCAGGGGGCTATCAGCCCCAGCATTTT

d_gene: -
j_gene: TRBJ1-3
abundance: -
v_gene: TRBV13
CDR3aa: CASSPRGSGNTIYF
CDR3nt: TGTGCCAGCAGTCCTAGGGGGTCTGGAAACACCATATATTTT

d_gene: -
j_gene: TRBJ2-3
abundance: -
v_gene: TRBV21-1
CDR3aa: CASRRAGALPIFTDTQYF
CDR3nt: TGTGCCAGCAGGAGGGCGGGGGCCCTACCTATATTCACAGATACGCAGTATTTT